This T cell receptor (beta chain) is drawn from a study of blood T cell repertoires in COVID-19. Study-level information: Both acute and convalescent COVID-19 samples were obtained from the United States, Italy and Spain. Sample material is recorded as cDNA or gDNA derived from T cells, B-cell-depleted T cells, or PBMCs.

As originally analysed: Counts of nucleated cells, estimated from reference gene primer amplification, were obtained. TCRdb's copy holds only in-frame clones and misses some; the assay was immunoSEQ multiplex PCR. V, J and clone size are those of that table, while D and trimming were read from the DNA. The top ten clones hold about 1.8% of a sample with over 110,000 clones, roughly 88% of them seen once. V lost 5 bases, J lost 0 bases, and 3 bases stayed unmatched. The V gene's germline CDR1 is MDHEN and CDR2 SYDVKM. This CDR3 comprises 16 residues. This TCR was recovered from a woman aged 50 to 65 with acute or convalescent COVID-19. The V gene is TRBV28, the J gene TRBJ2-1; 11 bases line up with TRBD2. Material: peripheral blood. The CDR3 here is CASSLLAGGSYNEQFF. Here the CDR3 DNA reads TGTGCCAGCAGTCTCCTAGCGGGAGGCTCCTACAATGAGCAGTTCTTC.